The subject of this entry is one T cell receptor beta chain. Nashville, Tennessee was home to all donors, each a Caucasian adult. Clones were sequenced by immunoSEQ multiplex PCR, and TCRdb holds only the in-frame ones, with some missing. The data show about 2.4 million clones, more than 85% seen once. This sample was taken from a study of shared clonotypes between healthy human individuals. CDR1 SEHNR and CDR2 FQNEAQ come from the germline V gene (reference sequence). This CDR3 comprises 15 residues. V shed 7 bases and J 5 bases; nucleotides not matched to a gene: 9. This receptor was identified in a man between 18 and 35 years old in good health. Some clones in this sample may be carry-over from other donors' samples. The gene calls are TRBV7-9 and TRBJ2-1; TRBD1 aligns across 9 bases. Sequenced material: naive CD4+ T cells from PBMCs. Subset given: CD45RA+ positively selected. Here the CDR3 DNA reads TGTGCCAGCAACCCCGGACAGGGGCCCCACAATGAGCAGTTCTTC. Amino acids: CASNPGQGPHNEQFF.